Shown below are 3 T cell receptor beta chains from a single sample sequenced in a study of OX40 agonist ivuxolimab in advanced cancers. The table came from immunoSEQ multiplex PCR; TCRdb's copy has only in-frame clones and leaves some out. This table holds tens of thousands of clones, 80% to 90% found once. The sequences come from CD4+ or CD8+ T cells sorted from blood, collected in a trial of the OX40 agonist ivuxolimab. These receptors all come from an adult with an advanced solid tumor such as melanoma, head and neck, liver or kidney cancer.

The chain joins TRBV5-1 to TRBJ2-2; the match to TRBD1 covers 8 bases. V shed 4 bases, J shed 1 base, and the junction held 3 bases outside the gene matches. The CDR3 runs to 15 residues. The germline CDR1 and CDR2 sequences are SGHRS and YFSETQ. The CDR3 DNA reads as TGCGCCAGCAGCGACAGGGGAGGGAACACCGGGGAGCTGTTTTTT. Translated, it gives CASSDRGGNTGELFF.

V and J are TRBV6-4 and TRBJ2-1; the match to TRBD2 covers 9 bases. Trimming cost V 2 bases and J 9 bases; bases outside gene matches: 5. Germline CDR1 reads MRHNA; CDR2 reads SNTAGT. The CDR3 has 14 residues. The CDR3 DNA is TGTGCCAGCAGTGACGCGGGAGGGCACAGTGAGCAGTTCTTC. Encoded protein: CASSDAGGHSEQFF.

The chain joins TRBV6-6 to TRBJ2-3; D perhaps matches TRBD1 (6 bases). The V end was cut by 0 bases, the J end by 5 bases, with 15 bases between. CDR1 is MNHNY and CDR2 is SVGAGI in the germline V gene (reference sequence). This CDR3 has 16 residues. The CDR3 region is CASSYSSRGQGDTQYF. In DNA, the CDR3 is TGTGCCAGCAGTTACTCGTCCAGGGGACAAGGAGATACGCAGTATTTT.